This TCR beta chain derives from a study of cytomegalovirus exposure and HLA in healthy donors. Researchers ran the PCR with 60 Vbeta and 13 Jbeta primers. TCRdb's table, derived via immunoSEQ multiplex PCR, lists solely in-frame clones and lacks some. The sample has just over 150,000 clones; less than 90% are singletons. The origin of this receptor is a man aged 18-30 years in good health and CMV-seronegative. What was sequenced was PBMCs.

The CDR3 protein is CASSPSGSNTGELFF. The DNA of the CDR3 is TGTGCCAGCAGCCCGAGCGGGAGCAACACCGGGGAGCTGTTTTTT. The chain carries TRBV11-3 and TRBJ2-2; 8 nucleotides agree with TRBD2. Looked up from germline, CDR1 is SGHNT and CDR2 is YENEEA. This CDR3 has 15 amino acids. Unmatched junction bases numbered 4, after V lost 5 bases and J lost 2 bases.